This T cell receptor (beta chain) originates from a study of T-cell reconstitution after alpha-beta-depleted transplantation in children. Unique molecular identifiers were built into the TCRbeta library. TCRdb called the PCR reads again in MiXCR, with one record for every CDR3 protein. In the table there are about 980,000 distinct CDR3 sequences, roughly 31% of which are singletons. V was trimmed by 3 bases and J by 6 bases, leaving 21 bases between them. The CDR3 is 17 residues long. Looked up from germline, CDR1 is DFQATT and CDR2 is SNEGSKA (reference sequence). V is TRBV20-1 and J is TRBJ1-6, with D maybe TRBD1 (5 bases). This sequence originates from a boy younger than two who had a stem cell transplant for SCID, so the T cells may come from the graft donor. Sequenced here: PBMCs, mostly from graft donor cells, sampled 360 days after TCRalphabeta/CD19-depleted stem cell transplant. As DNA, the CDR3 is TGCAGTGCTAGGCCCGGGGTGGGGCAGGGAGTTAATTCACCCCTCCACTTT. It translates to CSARPGVGQGVNSPLHF.